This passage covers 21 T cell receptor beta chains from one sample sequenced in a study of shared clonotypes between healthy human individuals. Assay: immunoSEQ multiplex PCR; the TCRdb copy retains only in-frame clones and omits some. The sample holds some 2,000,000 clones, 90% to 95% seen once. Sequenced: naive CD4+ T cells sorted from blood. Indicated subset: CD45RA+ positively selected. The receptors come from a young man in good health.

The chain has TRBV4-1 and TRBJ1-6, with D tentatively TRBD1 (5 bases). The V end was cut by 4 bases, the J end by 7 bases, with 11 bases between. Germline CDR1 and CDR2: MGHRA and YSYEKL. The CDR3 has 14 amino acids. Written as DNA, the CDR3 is TGCGCCAGCAGCCGGGGGGAGGGAAATTCACCCCTCCACTTT. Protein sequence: CASSRGEGNSPLHF.

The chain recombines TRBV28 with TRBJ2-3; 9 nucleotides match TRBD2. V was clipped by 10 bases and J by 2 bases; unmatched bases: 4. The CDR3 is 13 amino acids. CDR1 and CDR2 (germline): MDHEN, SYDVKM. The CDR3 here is CATLAGHTDTQYF. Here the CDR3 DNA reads TGTGCCACCCTAGCGGGGCACACAGATACGCAGTATTTT.

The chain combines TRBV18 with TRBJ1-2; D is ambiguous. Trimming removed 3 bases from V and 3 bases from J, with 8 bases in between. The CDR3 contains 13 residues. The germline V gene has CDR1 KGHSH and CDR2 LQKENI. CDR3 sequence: CASSPYQDYGYTF. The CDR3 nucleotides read TGTGCCAGCTCACCCTATCAGGACTATGGCTACACCTTC.

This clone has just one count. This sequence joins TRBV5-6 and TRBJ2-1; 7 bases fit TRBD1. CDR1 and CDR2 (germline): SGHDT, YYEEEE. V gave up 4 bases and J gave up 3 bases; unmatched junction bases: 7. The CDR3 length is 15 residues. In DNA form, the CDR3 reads TGTGCCAGCAGCGTCTCGGGACAGCTCTACAATGAGCAGTTCTTC. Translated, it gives CASSVSGQLYNEQFF. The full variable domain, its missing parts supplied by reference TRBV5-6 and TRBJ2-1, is DAGVTQSPTHLIKTRGQQVTLRCSPKSGHDTVSWYQQALGQGPQFIFQYYEEEERQRGNFPDRFSGHQFPNYSSELNVNALLLGDSALYLCASSVSGQLYNEQFFGPGTRLTVL.

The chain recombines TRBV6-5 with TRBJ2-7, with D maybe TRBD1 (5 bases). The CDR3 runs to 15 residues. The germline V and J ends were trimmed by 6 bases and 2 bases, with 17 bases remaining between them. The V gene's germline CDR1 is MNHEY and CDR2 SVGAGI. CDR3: CASRPDSLSTYEQYF. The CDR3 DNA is TGTGCCAGCAGACCTGACAGCCTCTCGACCTACGAGCAGTACTTC.

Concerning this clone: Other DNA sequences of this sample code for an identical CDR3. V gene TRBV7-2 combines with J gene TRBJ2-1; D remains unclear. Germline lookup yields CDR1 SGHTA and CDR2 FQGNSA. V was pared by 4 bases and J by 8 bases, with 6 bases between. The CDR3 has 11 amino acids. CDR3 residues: CASSSVYEQFF. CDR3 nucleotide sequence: TGTGCCAGCAGCTCAGTTTATGAGCAGTTCTTC.

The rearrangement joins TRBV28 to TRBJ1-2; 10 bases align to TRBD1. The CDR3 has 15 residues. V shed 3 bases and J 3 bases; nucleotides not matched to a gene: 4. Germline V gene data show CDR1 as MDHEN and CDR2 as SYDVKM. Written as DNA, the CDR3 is TGTGCCAGCAGTTTTCGGACAGGGGGTGACTATGGCTACACCTTC. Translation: CASSFRTGGDYGYTF.

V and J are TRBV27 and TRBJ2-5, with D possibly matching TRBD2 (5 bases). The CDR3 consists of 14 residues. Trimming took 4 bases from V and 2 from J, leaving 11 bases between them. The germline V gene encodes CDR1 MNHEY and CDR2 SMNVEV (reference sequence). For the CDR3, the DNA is TGTGCCAGCAGTTCAAGGACTTTACAAGAGACCCAGTACTTC. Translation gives CASSSRTLQETQYF.

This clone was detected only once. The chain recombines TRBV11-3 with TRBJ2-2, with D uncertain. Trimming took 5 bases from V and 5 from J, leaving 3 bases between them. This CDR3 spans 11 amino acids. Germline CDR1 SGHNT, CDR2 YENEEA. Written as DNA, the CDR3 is TGTGCCAGCAGCCAGACCGGGGAGCTGTTTTTT. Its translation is CASSQTGELFF.

The DNA for the CDR3 is TGTGCCAGCAGCAAAGGAGCCGGGGTGCAGGATACGCAGTATTTT. This codes for CASSKGAGVQDTQYF. This sequence joins TRBV7-3 and TRBJ2-3, with D possibly TRBD2 on 5 matching bases. The germline V and J ends were trimmed by 5 bases and 6 bases, with 18 bases remaining between them. The CDR3 extends over 15 amino acids. The germline V gene has CDR1 SGHTA and CDR2 FQGTGA.

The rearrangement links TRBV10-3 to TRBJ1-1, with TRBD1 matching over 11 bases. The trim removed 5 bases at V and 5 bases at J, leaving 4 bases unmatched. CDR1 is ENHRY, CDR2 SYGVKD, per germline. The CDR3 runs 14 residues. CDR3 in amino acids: CAISPRDRGTEAFF. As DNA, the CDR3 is TGTGCCATCAGTCCCCGGGACAGGGGGACTGAAGCTTTCTTT.

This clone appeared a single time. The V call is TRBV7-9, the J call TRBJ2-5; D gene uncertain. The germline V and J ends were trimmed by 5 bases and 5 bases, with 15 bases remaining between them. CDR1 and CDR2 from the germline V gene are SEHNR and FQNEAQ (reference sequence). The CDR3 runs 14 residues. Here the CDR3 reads CASSRDGGWETQYF. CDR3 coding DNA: TGTGCCAGCAGCCGCGACGGTGGATGGGAGACCCAGTACTTC.

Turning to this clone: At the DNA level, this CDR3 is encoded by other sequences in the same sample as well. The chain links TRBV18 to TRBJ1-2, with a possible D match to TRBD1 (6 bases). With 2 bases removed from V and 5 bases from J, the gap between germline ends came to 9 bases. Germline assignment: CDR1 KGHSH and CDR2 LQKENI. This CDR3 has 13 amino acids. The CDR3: CASSPGGEYGYTF. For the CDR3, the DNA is TGTGCCAGCTCACCAGGGGGCGAGTATGGCTACACCTTC.

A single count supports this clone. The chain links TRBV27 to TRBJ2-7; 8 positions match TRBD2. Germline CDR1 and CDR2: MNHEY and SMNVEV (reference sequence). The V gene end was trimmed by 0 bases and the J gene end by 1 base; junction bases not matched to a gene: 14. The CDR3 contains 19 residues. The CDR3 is CASSLSVPQWRGESYEQYF. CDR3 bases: TGTGCCAGCAGTTTATCCGTCCCCCAGTGGCGGGGGGAATCCTACGAGCAGTACTTC.

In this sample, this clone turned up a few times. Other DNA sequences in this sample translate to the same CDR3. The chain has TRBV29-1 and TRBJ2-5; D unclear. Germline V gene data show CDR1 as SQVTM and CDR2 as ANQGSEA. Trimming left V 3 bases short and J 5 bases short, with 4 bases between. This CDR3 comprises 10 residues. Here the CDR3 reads CSVEGETQYF. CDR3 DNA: TGCAGCGTTGAGGGGGAGACCCAGTACTTC. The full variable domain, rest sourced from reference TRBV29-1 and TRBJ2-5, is SAVISQKPSRDICQRGTSLTIQCQVDSQVTMMFWYRQQPGQSLTLIATANQGSEATYESGFVIDKFPISRPNLTFSTLTVSNMSPEDSSIYLCSVEGETQYFGPGTRLLVL.

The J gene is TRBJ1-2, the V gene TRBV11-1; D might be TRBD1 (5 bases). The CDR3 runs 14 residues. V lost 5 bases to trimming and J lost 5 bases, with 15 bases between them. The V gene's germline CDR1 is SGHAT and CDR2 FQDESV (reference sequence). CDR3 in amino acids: CASSPLTVRYGYTF. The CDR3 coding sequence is TGTGCCAGCAGCCCCTTGACAGTAAGGTATGGCTACACCTTC.

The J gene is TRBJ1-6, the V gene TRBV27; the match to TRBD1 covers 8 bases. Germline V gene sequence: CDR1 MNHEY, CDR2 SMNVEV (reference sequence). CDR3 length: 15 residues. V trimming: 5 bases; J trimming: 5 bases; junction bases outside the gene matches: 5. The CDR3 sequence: CASSTWTGNNSPLHF. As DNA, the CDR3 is TGTGCCAGCAGTACTTGGACAGGGAATAATTCACCCCTCCACTTT.

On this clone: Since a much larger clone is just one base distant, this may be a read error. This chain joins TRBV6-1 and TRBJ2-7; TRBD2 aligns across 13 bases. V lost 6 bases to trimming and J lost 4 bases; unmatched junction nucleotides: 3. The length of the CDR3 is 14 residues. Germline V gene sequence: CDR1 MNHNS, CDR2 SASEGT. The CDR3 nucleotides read TGTGCCAGCAGGCCGGGACTAGCGGGGTACGAGCAGTACTTC. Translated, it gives CASRPGLAGYEQYF.

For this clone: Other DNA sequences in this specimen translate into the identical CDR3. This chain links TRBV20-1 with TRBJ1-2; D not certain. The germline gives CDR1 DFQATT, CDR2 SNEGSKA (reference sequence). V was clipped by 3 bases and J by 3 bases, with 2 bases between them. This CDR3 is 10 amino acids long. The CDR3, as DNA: TGCAGTGCTAGGGACTATGGCTACACCTTC. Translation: CSARDYGYTF.

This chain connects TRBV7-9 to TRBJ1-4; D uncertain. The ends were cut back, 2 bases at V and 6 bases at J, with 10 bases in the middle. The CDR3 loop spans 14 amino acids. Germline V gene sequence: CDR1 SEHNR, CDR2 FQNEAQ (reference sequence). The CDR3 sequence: CASSLSGAYEKLFF. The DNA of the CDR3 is TGTGCCAGCAGCTTATCAGGAGCATATGAAAAACTGTTTTTT.

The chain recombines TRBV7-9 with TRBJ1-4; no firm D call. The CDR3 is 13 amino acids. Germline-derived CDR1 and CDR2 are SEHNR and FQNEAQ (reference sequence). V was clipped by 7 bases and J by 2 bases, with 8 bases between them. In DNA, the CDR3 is TGTGCCAGCAATGGTGGGACTAATGAAAAACTGTTTTTT. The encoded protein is CASNGGTNEKLFF.